What follows are 7 T cell receptor beta chains derived from one specimen sequenced in a study of blood T cell repertoires in COVID-19. The method was immunoSEQ multiplex PCR; TCRdb's version includes in-frame clones alone and lacks a portion of them. The sample includes 400,000 to 500,000 clones, more than 70% seen only once; the top ten take approximately 1.5%. Input material: PBMCs or T cells enriched from blood (not recorded which). The receptors were sampled from a woman between 18 and 29 years old who had been exposed to COVID-19.

This rearrangement joins TRBV10-3 to TRBJ2-7; 7 bases are a match to TRBD1. The junction had 17 bases not matched to a gene; V was cut back by 6 bases and J by 3 bases. Germline V gene data show CDR1 as ENHRY and CDR2 as SYGVKD. CDR3 length: 17 residues. The CDR3 DNA reads TGTGCCATCAGCGGTTCCACGACGACAGGGTCCGACTACGAGCAGTACTTC. This gives the protein CAISGSTTTGSDYEQYF.

The chain employs TRBV19 and TRBJ1-5, with TRBD1 matching 7 bases. Germline loops: CDR1 LNHDA, CDR2 SQIVND (reference sequence). Unmatched junction bases numbered 13, after V lost 5 bases and J lost 0 bases. CDR3 length: 18 residues. Here the CDR3 reads CASSVQLRDSYSNQPQHF. CDR3 sequence (DNA): TGTGCCAGTAGTGTCCAGTTAAGGGACAGCTATAGCAATCAGCCCCAGCATTTT.

The chain is built from TRBV25-1 and TRBJ1-2; weak D call: TRBD1 (6 bases). Germline loops: CDR1 MGHDK, CDR2 SYGVNS. The CDR3 runs 14 residues. V shed 2 bases and J shed 4 bases, with 11 bases lying between them. The DNA for the CDR3 is TGTGCCAGCAGTGAAGGGCAGGGGAGCTATGGCTACACCTTC. It translates to CASSEGQGSYGYTF.

V is TRBV19 and J is TRBJ1-6, with D hard to call. Germline V gives CDR1 LNHDA, CDR2 SQIVND (reference sequence). Trimming cost V 6 bases and J 3 bases, with 6 bases left between them. The CDR3 covers 13 residues. The CDR3 region is CASSGIYNSPLHF. Here the CDR3 DNA reads TGTGCCAGTAGCGGGATCTATAATTCACCCCTCCACTTT.

On this clone itself: Other DNA sequences in this specimen translate into the identical CDR3. The chain recombines TRBV18 with TRBJ2-7; TRBD1 agrees at 7 bases. The CDR3 runs 13 residues. Per the germline V gene, CDR1 is KGHSH and CDR2 is LQKENI. Germline trimming cut 3 bases from V and 2 bases from J; bases unmatched to any gene: 1. The CDR3 sequence is CASSPGQTYEQYF. CDR3 sequence (DNA): TGTGCCAGCTCACCGGGACAGACCTACGAGCAGTACTTC.

This clone has a single count. The chain uses TRBV19 and TRBJ2-1; D perhaps matches TRBD2 (5 bases). The CDR3 runs to 14 residues. CDR1 is LNHDA, CDR2 SQIVND, per germline (reference sequence). V lost 8 bases, J lost 0 bases, and 11 bases lay in between. Here the CDR3 reads CASCRGSSYNEQFF. CDR3 sequence (DNA): TGTGCCAGTTGCCGAGGGAGCTCCTACAATGAGCAGTTCTTC.

This clone showed up just once. J is TRBJ1-2 and V is TRBV28; D is unresolved. Trimming left V 7 bases short and J 4 bases short, with 16 bases between. Germline CDR1 and CDR2: MDHEN and SYDVKM. This CDR3 is 14 amino acids long. For the CDR3, the DNA is TGTGCCAGCACCACTGGGTCAGCGGCCTATGGCTACACCTTC. Its translation is CASTTGSAAYGYTF.